These T cell receptor beta chains were read from a single sample in a study of sequential checkpoint blockade in melanoma. Generated by immunoSEQ multiplex PCR, the TCRdb table keeps only in-frame clones and is missing some. Of about 13,000 clones listed, over 60% are singletons. The sample in question was CD8+ T cells sorted from blood (inferred from file names), obtained from a patient given nivolumab and ipilimumab in sequence. The origin of the receptors is a human donor with melanoma. CDR3s include the opening cysteine and the closing phenylalanine or tryptophan. Each record gives: V gene, D gene, clone size, J gene, CDR3 DNA, CDR3 protein. A D gene is named only where the DNA matches it firmly. Expanded clones get a size class; other rows say once, few or many, or leave the size out.

v_gene: TRBV9; d_gene: TRBD2; abundance: few; j_gene: TRBJ2-3; CDR3nt: TGTGCCAGCAGCGAGCTAGCGGGACGCACAGATACGCAGTATTTT; CDR3aa: CASSELAGRTDTQYF
v_gene: TRBV5-1; d_gene: TRBD2; abundance: NA; j_gene: TRBJ2-3; CDR3nt: TGCGCCAGCAGCCTCACCGGGACTAGCGGGAGAACAGATACGCAGTATTTT; CDR3aa: CASSLTGTSGRTDTQYF
v_gene: TRBV7-8; d_gene: TRBD2; abundance: NA; j_gene: TRBJ2-7; CDR3nt: TGTGCCAGCAGCAAGCGGGGTCCCTACGAGCAGTACTTC; CDR3aa: CASSKRGPYEQYF
v_gene: TRBV6-6; d_gene: NA; abundance: few; j_gene: TRBJ2-7; CDR3nt: TGTGCCAGCAGCCCCCTCAACAGGGAGGGCGAGCAGTACTTC; CDR3aa: CASSPLNREGEQYF
v_gene: TRBV6-5; d_gene: NA; abundance: NA; j_gene: TRBJ1-1; CDR3nt: TGTGCCAGCAGTTACCGTTCGTACAGGGTAGAAGCTTTCTTT; CDR3aa: CASSYRSYRVEAFF
v_gene: TRBV5-4; d_gene: NA; abundance: NA; j_gene: TRBJ2-1; CDR3nt: TGTGCCAGCAGCCAAGATCTGAGGAGCTCCTACAATGAGCAGTTCTTC; CDR3aa: CASSQDLRSSYNEQFF
v_gene: TRBV19; d_gene: NA; abundance: few; j_gene: TRBJ1-5; CDR3nt: TGTGCCAGTAGTAATTGGGACATCGTAAGCAATCAGCCCCAGCATTTT; CDR3aa: CASSNWDIVSNQPQHF
v_gene: TRBV9; d_gene: TRBD2; abundance: NA; j_gene: TRBJ2-7; CDR3nt: TGTGCCGGCAGCGCCTCGGGAGGGTCCTCCTACGAGCAGTACTTC; CDR3aa: CAGSASGGSSYEQYF
v_gene: TRBV9; d_gene: TRBD1; abundance: once; j_gene: TRBJ2-7; CDR3nt: TGTGCCAGCAGCGTGGGACAGGGATCTCGAGAGCAGTACTTC; CDR3aa: CASSVGQGSREQYF
v_gene: TRBV19; d_gene: TRBD1; abundance: NA; j_gene: TRBJ1-1; CDR3nt: TGTGCCAGTAGTAAAACACAGGGGTGGACTGAAGCTTTCTTT; CDR3aa: CASSKTQGWTEAFF
v_gene: TRBV11-2; d_gene: NA; abundance: NA; j_gene: TRBJ2-5; CDR3nt: TGTGCCAGCAGGCCGGGTATCCGGGACATCTATGAGACCCAGTACTTC; CDR3aa: CASRPGIRDIYETQYF
v_gene: TRBV19; d_gene: TRBD1; abundance: NA; j_gene: TRBJ2-3; CDR3nt: TGTGCCAGTAGTAAAATACAGGGGCCCCTCACAGATACGCAGTATTTT; CDR3aa: CASSKIQGPLTDTQYF
v_gene: TRBV6-5; d_gene: NA; abundance: NA; j_gene: TRBJ2-1; CDR3nt: TGTGCCAGCAGTGGGCGGGGATATGTCAATGAGCAGTTCTTC; CDR3aa: CASSGRGYVNEQFF
v_gene: TRBV9; d_gene: TRBD2; abundance: once; j_gene: TRBJ2-1; CDR3nt: TGTGCCAGCACCCCCGTCGAACTAGCGGGTTTTGGTGAGCAGTTCTTC; CDR3aa: CASTPVELAGFGEQFF
v_gene: TRBV27; d_gene: TRBD2; abundance: NA; j_gene: TRBJ2-1; CDR3nt: TGTGCCAGCAGTTTAGGGCTAGCGGGGGACTACAATGAGCAGTTCTTC; CDR3aa: CASSLGLAGDYNEQFF
v_gene: TRBV7-8; d_gene: NA; abundance: NA; j_gene: TRBJ2-5; CDR3nt: TGTGCCAGCAGCTTAACGGCGGGGTGGCTCCAAGAGACCCAGTACTTC; CDR3aa: CASSLTAGWLQETQYF
v_gene: TRBV18; d_gene: TRBD1; abundance: NA; j_gene: TRBJ1-5; CDR3nt: TGTGCCAGCTCAACGGACAGGGAGGATCAGCCCCAGCATTTT; CDR3aa: CASSTDREDQPQHF
v_gene: TRBV23-1; d_gene: NA; abundance: few; j_gene: TRBJ2-7; CDR3nt: TGCGCCAGCACCCAGGGTTATAGGTACGAGCAGTACTTC; CDR3aa: CASTQGYRYEQYF
v_gene: TRBV9; d_gene: TRBD2; abundance: few; j_gene: TRBJ2-7; CDR3nt: TGTGCCAGCAGCGTAGGGTCCCTAGCGGGATCCTCCTACGAGCAGTACTTC; CDR3aa: CASSVGSLAGSSYEQYF
v_gene: TRBV28; d_gene: NA; abundance: once; j_gene: TRBJ2-2; CDR3nt: TGTGCCAGCAGGGCCTCGACAGGTATCGCCGGGGAGCTGTTTTTT; CDR3aa: CASRASTGIAGELFF
v_gene: TRBV9; d_gene: NA; abundance: NA; j_gene: TRBJ2-3; CDR3nt: TGTGCCAGCAGCGTAGAGCGGGGACACACAGATACGCAGTATTTT; CDR3aa: CASSVERGHTDTQYF
v_gene: TRBV14; d_gene: NA; abundance: NA; j_gene: TRBJ2-7; CDR3nt: TGTGCCAGCAGCCATTCCTACGAGCAGTACTTC; CDR3aa: CASSHSYEQYF
v_gene: TRBV29-1; d_gene: TRBD1; abundance: once; j_gene: TRBJ1-3; CDR3nt: TGCAGCGCTGGACAGGGGGCAGACACCATATATTTT; CDR3aa: CSAGQGADTIYF
v_gene: TRBV2; d_gene: TRBD1; abundance: few; j_gene: TRBJ2-1; CDR3nt: TGTGCCAGCATGGAGGTGGACAGGGGGCTTAATGAGCAGTTCTTC; CDR3aa: CASMEVDRGLNEQFF
v_gene: TRBV7-3; d_gene: NA; abundance: NA; j_gene: TRBJ2-1; CDR3nt: TGTGCCAGCAGCTGGGGGGACTCAGACTCCCACAATGAGCAGTTCTTC; CDR3aa: CASSWGDSDSHNEQFF
v_gene: TRBV11-2; d_gene: TRBD2; abundance: few; j_gene: TRBJ2-1; CDR3nt: TGTGCCAGCAGCTTTTTCACTAGCGGTTACAATGAGCAGTTCTTC; CDR3aa: CASSFFTSGYNEQFF
v_gene: TRBV10-2; d_gene: TRBD2; abundance: NA; j_gene: TRBJ2-1; CDR3nt: TGCGCCGCCTTGGGACTAGCGGGGGACAATGAGCAGTTCTTC; CDR3aa: CAALGLAGDNEQFF
v_gene: TRBV25-1; d_gene: NA; abundance: once; j_gene: TRBJ2-5; CDR3nt: TGTGCCAGCAGTGACAGTTCGGGACAAAGAGAGACCCAGTACTTC; CDR3aa: CASSDSSGQRETQYF
v_gene: TRBV9; d_gene: TRBD2; abundance: NA; j_gene: TRBJ2-5; CDR3nt: TGTGCCAGCAGCGAAAGGGCTAGCGGAGAGACCCAGTACTTC; CDR3aa: CASSERASGETQYF
v_gene: TRBV6-4; d_gene: NA; abundance: few; j_gene: TRBJ2-2; CDR3nt: TGTGCCAGCAGTGAGGGGGGAGTTAGCACCGGGGAGCTGTTTTTT; CDR3aa: CASSEGGVSTGELFF
v_gene: TRBV25-1; d_gene: NA; abundance: NA; j_gene: TRBJ1-1; CDR3nt: TGTGCCAGCTCGCCAGGCCTTATGAACACTGAAGCTTTCTTT; CDR3aa: CASSPGLMNTEAFF
v_gene: TRBV28; d_gene: NA; abundance: NA; j_gene: TRBJ2-6; CDR3nt: TGTGCCAGCAGTCAGGCCAGGGGGGCTGGGGCCAACGTCCTGACTTTC; CDR3aa: CASSQARGAGANVLTF
v_gene: TRBV14; d_gene: NA; abundance: NA; j_gene: TRBJ1-2; CDR3nt: TGTGCCAGCAGCCAAGAGGCGGGACGGAAGGGAAAGGGCTACACCTTC; CDR3aa: CASSQEAGRKGKGYTF
v_gene: TRBV7-9; d_gene: NA; abundance: NA; j_gene: TRBJ2-3; CDR3nt: TGTGCCAGCAGCCTCGGGACTTCAAGCGCAGATACGCAGTATTTT; CDR3aa: CASSLGTSSADTQYF
v_gene: TRBV5-6; d_gene: TRBD1; abundance: NA; j_gene: TRBJ2-7; CDR3nt: TGTGCCAGCAGCACGGACAGGGACTCCTACGAGCAGTACTTC; CDR3aa: CASSTDRDSYEQYF
v_gene: TRBV2; d_gene: TRBD1; abundance: NA; j_gene: TRBJ1-3; CDR3nt: TGTGCCAGCCGGACAGGACCCGGAAACACCATATATTTT; CDR3aa: CASRTGPGNTIYF
v_gene: TRBV29-1; d_gene: TRBD1; abundance: once; j_gene: TRBJ2-7; CDR3nt: TGCAGCGTTTCCGGGACAGGGGGAAACGAGCAGTACTTC; CDR3aa: CSVSGTGGNEQYF
v_gene: TRBV5-7; d_gene: NA; abundance: NA; j_gene: TRBJ2-1; CDR3nt: TGTGCCAGCAGCTCGCGGACTAAGGAGCAGTTCTTC; CDR3aa: CASSSRTKEQFF
v_gene: TRBV19; d_gene: NA; abundance: NA; j_gene: TRBJ2-7; CDR3nt: TGTGCCAGTAGTCAACGAACCAGGCCCTACTCCTACGAGCAGTACTTC; CDR3aa: CASSQRTRPYSYEQYF
v_gene: TRBV7-9; d_gene: TRBD1; abundance: NA; j_gene: TRBJ2-1; CDR3nt: TGTGCCAGCACCCTAGGGGGCAGCAGGGACATCGATGAGCAGTTCTTC; CDR3aa: CASTLGGSRDIDEQFF
v_gene: TRBV21-1; d_gene: NA; abundance: NA; j_gene: TRBJ2-1; CDR3nt: TGTGCCAGCAGCAAAGCGATGTCGGGGGGGCCGAGTGAGCAGTTCTTC; CDR3aa: CASSKAMSGGPSEQFF
v_gene: TRBV10-3; d_gene: TRBD2; abundance: NA; j_gene: TRBJ2-5; CDR3nt: TGTGCCATCAGCCTAGCGGGGCTCTCAGAGACCCAGTACTTC; CDR3aa: CAISLAGLSETQYF
v_gene: TRBV9; d_gene: NA; abundance: NA; j_gene: TRBJ2-7; CDR3nt: TGTGCCAGCAGCGTAGATCGCGGGATCCACGAGCAGTACTTC; CDR3aa: CASSVDRGIHEQYF
v_gene: TRBV16; d_gene: NA; abundance: few; j_gene: TRBJ1-6; CDR3nt: TGTGCCAGCAGCCAATCGAGGGGGAGCTCCTATAATTCACCCCTCCACTTT; CDR3aa: CASSQSRGSSYNSPLHF
v_gene: TRBV29-1; d_gene: NA; abundance: NA; j_gene: TRBJ1-2; CDR3nt: TGCAGCGTTGAGGGGGGACTAGGCTATGGCTACACCTTC; CDR3aa: CSVEGGLGYGYTF
v_gene: TRBV7-9; d_gene: NA; abundance: NA; j_gene: TRBJ2-2; CDR3nt: TGTGCCAGCAGCTCCCAGGGGCTGTTTTTT; CDR3aa: CASSSQGLFF
v_gene: TRBV10-3; d_gene: NA; abundance: NA; j_gene: TRBJ2-7; CDR3nt: TGTGCCATCGCGTACCGGTACTTC; CDR3aa: CAIAYRYF
v_gene: TRBV14; d_gene: NA; abundance: NA; j_gene: TRBJ2-1; CDR3nt: TGTGCCAGCAGCCAAGATTACAGTTATCTCACTGAGCAGTTCTTC; CDR3aa: CASSQDYSYLTEQFF
v_gene: TRBV7-9; d_gene: NA; abundance: few; j_gene: TRBJ2-1; CDR3nt: TGTGCCAGCAGCAGTCTAGGTTTGCATGAGCAGTTCTTC; CDR3aa: CASSSLGLHEQFF